The entry below describes one T cell receptor (beta chain). CDR1 and CDR2 (germline): SGDLS, YYNGEE. The V end was cut by 2 bases, the J end by 2 bases, with 12 bases between. CDR3 length equals 15 residues. TCRdb keeps only in-frame clones here, not all; method: immunoSEQ multiplex PCR. Of roughly 95,000 clones listed, about nine tenths are singletons. The sample originates from a study of control samples from healthy donors and cancer patients. This clonotype was obtained from a woman aged 25-40 years in good health. The chain employs TRBV9 and TRBJ2-3; D gene uncertain. The sequencing sample was made of blood. CDR3 bases: TGTGCCAGCAGCGTTGGCAGCACCACCACAGATACGCAGTATTTT. Translating it yields CASSVGSTTTDTQYF.